This TCR beta chain appears in the sequencing data of a study of siplizumab effects on memory and regulatory T cells. Cells from the mixed lymphocyte reaction underwent coculture for 6 days at 37 degrees C. The V gene lost 1 base and the J gene lost 7 bases, with 10 bases spanning the gap. The CDR3 consists of 14 residues. Germline V lookup: CDR1 SEHNR, CDR2 FQNEAQ (reference sequence). Using immunoSEQ multiplex PCR, the repertoire was profiled, and TCRdb retains in-frame clones only, with some absent. The table has roughly 3,100 clones, 55% seen once. This clone was detected a few times. What it binds is not known.

Sequencing was done on a sample of CFSE-low (dividing) CD8+ T cells sorted from an allogeneic mixed lymphocyte reaction. The TCR sequence derives from a human donor in good health; the cells came from an allogeneic mixed lymphocyte reaction. Some clones in this sample may be carry-over from other donors' samples. The V gene is TRBV7-9, the J gene TRBJ2-2; maybe TRBD1 (6 bases). CDR3 DNA sequence: TGTGCCAGCAGCTTAGGGACAGCCTACGGGGAGCTGTTTTTT. Amino acids: CASSLGTAYGELFF.